This TCR beta chain was captured by sequencing in a study of T cell responses to AZD1222 COVID-19 vaccine. Of note for this clone: Antigen: not known.

Study conclusions and caveats: Repertoires in all cases were sampled only once the peak T cell response had passed. Only a handful of AZD1222 recipients were seropositive at baseline. Once two AZD1222 doses were given, Spike-specific TCR breadth and depth went up.

The repertoire was sequenced with immunoSEQ multiplex PCR; TCRdb's copy has only in-frame clones and lacks some. In the table there are about 120,000 clones, 85% to 95% of which are singletons. Both about-4-week and about-12-week second-dose recipients were combined. This specimen was peripheral blood, taken 28 days after the second AZD1222 dose. The clonotype was recovered from an adult who received the AZD1222 COVID-19 vaccine.

Here the CDR3 DNA reads TGTGCCAGCAGTTTTCGAGTGAACACTGAAGCTTTCTTT. As protein: CASSFRVNTEAFF. This chain joins TRBV27 and TRBJ1-1; no clear D gene. The CDR3 has 13 amino acids. Deletions cut 3 bases from V and 0 bases from J, with 5 bases between. The germline gives CDR1 MNHEY, CDR2 SMNVEV (reference sequence).